A selection of T cell receptor beta chains follows, all from one sample in a study of neurological immune-mediated disorders. TCRdb fed the 5' RACE reads into MiXCR, producing one record per CDR3 protein. Among nearly 60,000 distinct CDR3 sequences listed, roughly 3.3% were seen once. The sequenced material came from PBMCs. The receptor set was obtained from a woman aged 25 to 39 with multiple sclerosis. CDR3s include the opening cysteine and the closing phenylalanine or tryptophan. D genes are given only for firm matches. Clone size is given for some rows only: seen once, a few or many times, or a class if the clone is expanded.

V,size,D,J,DNA,CDR3
TRBV11-3,many,NA,TRBJ1-1,TGTGCCAGCAGCTTAGAAATGAACACTGAAGCTTTCTTT,CASSLEMNTEAFF
TRBV5-1,many,TRBD1,TRBJ2-2,TGCGCCAGCAGCGCGGGACAGGGGGGCACCGGGGAGCTGTTTTTT,CASSAGQGGTGELFF
TRBV14,many,NA,TRBJ2-7,TGTGCCAGCAGCCAAGATCGCTCGTTTTCAGTCGAGCAGTACTTC,CASSQDRSFSVEQYF
TRBV5-1,many,NA,TRBJ2-3,TGCGCCAGCAGCTCGCCCTCGTTTACGCAGTATTTT,CASSSPSFTQYF
TRBV18,many,NA,TRBJ1-1,TGTGCCAGCTCGGCATCCGGAGGCACTGAAGCTTTCTTT,CASSASGGTEAFF
TRBV6-5,many,NA,TRBJ2-5,TGTGCCAGCAGTTACTGGACACGGACGGGAGAGACCCAGTACTTC,CASSYWTRTGETQYF
TRBV5-1,many,NA,TRBJ2-3,TGCGCCAGCAGTGGGGGCAGGGACACAGATACGCAGTATTTT,CASSGGRDTDTQYF
TRBV20-1,many,NA,TRBJ1-2,TGCAGTGCTAGGACGGACAATATAAACTATGGCTACACCTTC,CSARTDNINYGYTF
TRBV7-4,few,NA,TRBJ1-5,TGTGCCAGCAGCTTTTGGGGGCAGCCCCAGAATTTT,CASSFWGQPQNF
TRBV5-1,many,NA,TRBJ2-1,TGCGCCAGCAGCTTGGACGGGTACTCCTACAATGAGCAGTTCTTC,CASSLDGYSYNEQFF
TRBV9,many,NA,TRBJ2-6,TGTGCCAGCAGCGTAAATGGTGGCGGAGCGGGCTCTGGGGCCAACGTCCTGACTTTC,CASSVNGGGAGSGANVLTF
TRBV5-1,many,NA,TRBJ2-3,TGCGCCAGCAGCGTGGAGATCGGTCAACATACGCAGTATTTT,CASSVEIGQHTQYF
TRBV5-1,many,NA,TRBJ2-1,TGCGCCAGCAGCTTGGCGAAGAGGTACAATGAGCAGTTCTTC,CASSLAKRYNEQFF
TRBV6-5,few,TRBD2,TRBJ2-3,TGTGCCAGCAGTTACGCGGGTAGCGGGAGGAGCACAGATACGCAGTATTTT,CASSYAGSGRSTDTQYF
TRBV5-1,many,NA,TRBJ1-1,TGCGCCAGCAGCTTGGGAACAGGGATCAGGGAAAGCTTT,CASSLGTGIRESF
TRBV5-1,many,NA,TRBJ1-2,TGCGCCAGCAGCTTGGTTCCCAGGGACGATGGCTACACCTTC,CASSLVPRDDGYTF
TRBV12-3/TRBV12-4,many,NA,TRBJ1-5,TGTGCCAGCAGCCCCTCGGACGGTCAGCCCCAGCATTTT,CASSPSDGQPQHF
TRBV7-9,many,NA,TRBJ1-1,TGTGCCAGCAGCTATAGGGAGAACACTGAAGCTTTCTTT,CASSYRENTEAFF
TRBV6-2/TRBV6-3,many,TRBD2,TRBJ2-1,TGTGCCAGCAGCTGGGGGACTAGCGGGACTTCGCAGTTCTTC,CASSWGTSGTSQFF
TRBV11-2,many,TRBD2,TRBJ2-3,TGTGCCAGCAGCCCTTTAGCGGGCCCCGCTCATACGCAGTATTTT,CASSPLAGPAHTQYF
TRBV5-6,many,NA,TRBJ1-1,TGTGCCAGCAGCTTGGAGGGACTGAACACTGAAGCTTTCTTT,CASSLEGLNTEAFF
TRBV4-1,many,TRBD2,TRBJ2-3,TGCGCCAGCAGCCAAATCCAGGGGTGGACTAGCGAGAGCACAGATACGCAGTATTTT,CASSQIQGWTSESTDTQYF
TRBV7-9,many,NA,TRBJ1-1,TGTGCCAGCTTGGGACAGAACACTGAAGCTTTCTTT,CASLGQNTEAFF
TRBV19,NA,TRBD2,TRBJ2-5,TGTGCCAGTAGTGAAGCGGGGGGAGAGACCCAGTACTTC,CASSEAGGETQYF
TRBV2,many,NA,TRBJ2-7,TGTGCCAGCAGGCGCGGCGGGGAAGCGCCGCCCTACGAGCAGTACTTC,CASRRGGEAPPYEQYF
TRBV5-1,many,NA,TRBJ1-4,TGCGCCAGCAGCCCGGGAGATCGGGGACCTAATGAAAAACTGTTTTTT,CASSPGDRGPNEKLFF
TRBV12-3/TRBV12-4,many,TRBD1,TRBJ2-5,TGTGCCAGCAGTTCCCCAGTTCTCGGGACAGGGGGCTGGGAGACCCAGTACTTC,CASSSPVLGTGGWETQYF
TRBV27,many,NA,TRBJ2-7,TGTGCCAGCAGTTCCAGCAGACTTGGGACTTACGAGCAGTACTTC,CASSSSRLGTYEQYF
TRBV12-3/TRBV12-4,many,NA,TRBJ1-2,TGTGCCAGCAGCCACCGACGGATAGGGGGCTACACCTTC,CASSHRRIGGYTF
TRBV7-3,many,NA,TRBJ1-1,TGTGCCAGCAGCTTAAGCGGCCTGAGCACTGAAGCTTTCTTT,CASSLSGLSTEAFF
TRBV10-3,many,NA,TRBJ2-1,TGTGCCTCCCAAGGGGGACCCTACAATGAGCAGTTCTTC,CASQGGPYNEQFF
TRBV5-1,many,TRBD1,TRBJ1-2,TGCGCCAGCAGCTGGGACAGGGGGCGTTCTAGGGACGCGGGAGCTAACTATGGCTACACCTTC,CASSWDRGRSRDAGANYGYTF
TRBV20-1,many,TRBD2,TRBJ2-7,TGCAGTGCTAGACTAGCGGGAATCTACGAGCAGTACTTC,CSARLAGIYEQYF
TRBV2,many,TRBD1,TRBJ1-3,TGTGCCAGCAGTGCCGGGGACAGCTCTGGAAACACCATATATTTT,CASSAGDSSGNTIYF
TRBV5-1,many,NA,TRBJ2-3,TGCGCCAGCAGTCAAGTCCCGTCCACAGATACGCAGTATTTT,CASSQVPSTDTQYF
TRBV6-2/TRBV6-3,many,NA,TRBJ2-6,TGTGCCAGCAGCCGGGGTGGGGCCAACGTCCTGACTTTC,CASSRGGANVLTF
TRBV29-1,many,NA,TRBJ2-1,TGCAGCGACTTGAACCCTGGGAATGAGCAGTTCTTC,CSDLNPGNEQFF
TRBV5-5,many,NA,TRBJ1-1,TGTGCCAGCAGCTCCGGACCTATTGCGACGGAAGCTTTCTTT,CASSSGPIATEAFF
TRBV20-1,many,NA,TRBJ1-4,TGCAGTGCTAGGGACAGTGCAACTAATGAAAAACTGTTTTTT,CSARDSATNEKLFF
TRBV20-1,many,NA,TRBJ2-3,TGCAGTGCTATTGCCAGGGGACCGGACACAGATACGCAGTATTTT,CSAIARGPDTDTQYF
TRBV29-1,many,TRBD2,TRBJ2-1,TGCAGCGTTGTCTTCCTAGCGGGCTACAATGAGCAGTTCTTC,CSVVFLAGYNEQFF